The rows below give T cell receptor beta chains drawn from one sample of a study of blood T cell repertoires in COVID-19. Profiled with immunoSEQ multiplex PCR; TCRdb holds only in-frame clones, not every one. Of around 30,000 clones listed, roughly 82% are singletons. Sequenced input: peripheral blood. These receptors came from a human donor in a cohort sampled during active COVID-19. The CDR3 runs from the conserved cysteine through the conserved F or W. D genes are given only for firm matches. The size of a clone is reported for some rows only, either as once, few or many, or as a class for expanded clones.

j_call clone_size v_call d_call cdr3_nt cdr3_aa
TRBJ1-1 . TRBV7-8 . TGTGCCAGCAAAACAGGGAACACTGAAGCTTTCTTT CASKTGNTEAFF
TRBJ2-7 once TRBV5-4 TRBD2 TGTGCCAGCAGCTCTGAAACTAGCGGGCGGATATACGAGCAGTACTTC CASSSETSGRIYEQYF
TRBJ1-5 few TRBV6-6 . TGTGCCAGCAGTCCCCCTAAGGGAGGGAATCAGCCCCAGCATTTT CASSPPKGGNQPQHF
TRBJ1-6 . TRBV18 TRBD1 TGTGCCAGCTCACCGCTGGACAGGGGAGATAATTCACCCCTCCACTTT CASSPLDRGDNSPLHF
TRBJ2-5 few TRBV27 TRBD2 TGTGCCAGCAGGCCAGGGGCCCTACCCACTAGCGGGGGGTTTGTGACCCAGTACTTC CASRPGALPTSGGFVTQYF
TRBJ1-2 once TRBV27 . TGTGCCAGCAGTTTAACCCCGGCGGACTATGGCTACACCTTC CASSLTPADYGYTF
TRBJ1-6 . TRBV9 . TGTGCCAGCAGCGTGTCGGTGGATAATTCACCCCTCCACTTT CASSVSVDNSPLHF
TRBJ2-7 . TRBV10-2 . TGCGCCAGCAGCCCCTTGGGCGTCGGTTCCTACGAGCAGTACTTC CASSPLGVGSYEQYF
TRBJ2-5 . TRBV19 TRBD2 TGTGCCAGTAGTATAGGGGCGGGGGAGGAGACCCAGTACTTC CASSIGAGEETQYF
TRBJ1-2 . TRBV5-1 TRBD1 TGCGCCAGCAGCGCCGGGACAGTTGAGTTTGGCTACACCTTC CASSAGTVEFGYTF
TRBJ2-6 few TRBV6-4 . TGTGCCAGCAGTGGATCAGGGGTTGGGGCCAACGTCCTGACTTTC CASSGSGVGANVLTF